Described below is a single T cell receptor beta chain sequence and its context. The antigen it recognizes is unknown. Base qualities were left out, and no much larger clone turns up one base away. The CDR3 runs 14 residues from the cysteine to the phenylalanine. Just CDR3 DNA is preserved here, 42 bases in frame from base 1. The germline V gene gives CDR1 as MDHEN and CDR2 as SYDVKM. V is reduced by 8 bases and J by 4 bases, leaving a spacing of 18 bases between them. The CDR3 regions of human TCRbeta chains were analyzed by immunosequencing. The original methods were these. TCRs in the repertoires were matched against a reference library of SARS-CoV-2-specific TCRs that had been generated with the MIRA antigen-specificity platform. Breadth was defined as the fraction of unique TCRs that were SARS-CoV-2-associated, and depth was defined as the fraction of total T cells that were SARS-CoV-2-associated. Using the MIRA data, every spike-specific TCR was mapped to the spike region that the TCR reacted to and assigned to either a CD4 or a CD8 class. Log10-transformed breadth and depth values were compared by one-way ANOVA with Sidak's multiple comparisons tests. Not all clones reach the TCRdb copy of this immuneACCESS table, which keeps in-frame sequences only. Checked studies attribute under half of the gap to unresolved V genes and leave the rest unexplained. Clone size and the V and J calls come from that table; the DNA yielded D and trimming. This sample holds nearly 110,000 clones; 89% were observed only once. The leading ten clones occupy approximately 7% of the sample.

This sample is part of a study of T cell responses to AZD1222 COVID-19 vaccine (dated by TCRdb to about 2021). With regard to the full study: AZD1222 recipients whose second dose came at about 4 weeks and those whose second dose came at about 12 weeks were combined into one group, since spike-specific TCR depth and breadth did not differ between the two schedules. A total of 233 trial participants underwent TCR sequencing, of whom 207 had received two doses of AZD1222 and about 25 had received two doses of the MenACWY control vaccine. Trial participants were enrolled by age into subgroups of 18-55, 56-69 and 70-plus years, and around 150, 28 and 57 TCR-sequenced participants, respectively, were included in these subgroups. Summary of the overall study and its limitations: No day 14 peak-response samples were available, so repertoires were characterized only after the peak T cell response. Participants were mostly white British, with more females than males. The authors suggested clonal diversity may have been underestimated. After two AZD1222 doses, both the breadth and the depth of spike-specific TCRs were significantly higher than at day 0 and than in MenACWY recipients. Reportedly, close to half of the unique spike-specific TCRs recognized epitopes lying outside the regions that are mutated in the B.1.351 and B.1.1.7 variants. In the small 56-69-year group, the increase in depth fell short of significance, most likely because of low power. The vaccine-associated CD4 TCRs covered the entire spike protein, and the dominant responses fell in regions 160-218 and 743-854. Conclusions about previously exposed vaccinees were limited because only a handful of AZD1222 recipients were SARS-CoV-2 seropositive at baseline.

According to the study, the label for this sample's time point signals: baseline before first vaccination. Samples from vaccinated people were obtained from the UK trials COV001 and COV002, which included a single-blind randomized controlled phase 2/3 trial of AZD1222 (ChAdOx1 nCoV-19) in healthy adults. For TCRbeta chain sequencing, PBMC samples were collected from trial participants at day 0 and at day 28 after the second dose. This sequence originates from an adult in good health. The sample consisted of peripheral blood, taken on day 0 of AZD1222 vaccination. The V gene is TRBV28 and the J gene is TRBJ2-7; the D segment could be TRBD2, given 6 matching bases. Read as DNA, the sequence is TGTGCCAGCCACCCCGGGACTCGGGTGTACGAGCAGTACTTC. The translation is CASHPGTRVYEQYF. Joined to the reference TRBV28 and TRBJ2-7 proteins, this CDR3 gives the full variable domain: DVKVTQSSRYLVKRTGEKVFLECVQDMDHENMFWYRQDPGLGLRLIYFSYDVKMKEKGDIPEGYSVSREKKERFSLILESASTNQTSMYLCASHPGTRVYEQYFGPGTRLTVT.